This TCR beta chain originates from a study of T cells in tumors after PD-1 blockade. Germline V gives CDR1 SGHAT, CDR2 FQDESV (reference sequence). V was pared by 4 bases and J by 1 base, with 4 bases of the junction left unmatched. This CDR3 contains 15 residues. The repertoire was sequenced with immunoSEQ multiplex PCR; TCRdb's copy has only in-frame clones and lacks some. The data hold approximately 47,000 clones, with roughly 80% observed a single time. The sample in question was PBMCs, obtained before anti-PD-1 treatment. The TCR sequence derives from a human donor with basal cell carcinoma. The gene calls are TRBV11-1 and TRBJ1-5; 7 bases fit TRBD1. The CDR3 protein is CASSSRDRSNQPQHF. DNA for the CDR3: TGTGCCAGCAGCTCCCGGGACAGAAGCAATCAGCCCCAGCATTTT.